The 29 T cell receptor beta chains below all came from one sample that was sequenced in a study of cytomegalovirus exposure and HLA in healthy donors. Sequencing used immunoSEQ multiplex PCR; TCRdb keeps in-frame clones, though not all of them. The data contain 150,000 to 200,000 clones, around nine tenths of them singletons. Specimen: PBMCs. The receptors shown here come from a man aged 18 to 30 in good health and CMV-seropositive.

The chain joins TRBV10-1 to TRBJ1-1; possible D gene TRBD1, 6 bases. Germline-derived CDR1 and CDR2 are WNHNN and SYGVQD (reference sequence). The CDR3 spans 13 residues. Trimming shortened V by 10 bases and J by 4 bases, and 16 bases separated the two germline ends. For the CDR3, the DNA is TGCGCCATTAGGGGGGGCAGGTTCACTGAAGCTTTCTTT. This encodes CAIRGGRFTEAFF.

The chain couples TRBV10-3 to TRBJ1-3; 7 nucleotides align to TRBD1. The CDR3 has 14 residues. Germline V gene data show CDR1 as ENHRY and CDR2 as SYGVKD. The ends lost 10 bases at V and 4 bases at J; junction bases unmatched: 10. The CDR3 spells CATENSQGGNTIYF. The CDR3 DNA is TGTGCCACCGAGAACTCACAGGGGGGAAACACCATATATTTT.

The chain uses TRBV2 and TRBJ2-3; TRBD2 matches at 11 bases. CDR3 size: 15 residues. CDR1 is SNHLY, CDR2 FYNNEI, per germline. J was trimmed by 8 bases and V by 5 bases; bases with no gene match: 9. The CDR3 DNA is TGTGCCAGCAGTCAGACTAGCGGGGAAGCAGGTACGCAGTATTTT. It encodes CASSQTSGEAGTQYF. The variable domain in full, completed from reference TRBV2 and TRBJ2-3, reads EPEVTQTPSHQVTQMGQEVILRCVPISNHLYFYWYRQILGQKVEFLVSFYNNEISEKSEIFDDQFSVERPDGSNFTLKIRSTKLEDSAMYFCASSQTSGEAGTQYFGPGTRLTVL.

This chain joins TRBV11-2 and TRBJ2-3, with 7 nucleotides matching TRBD2. The length of the CDR3 is 13 residues. V lost 5 bases to trimming and J lost 10 bases; unmatched junction nucleotides: 9. The germline V gene has CDR1 SGHAT and CDR2 FQNNGV. CDR3 amino acids: CASSPLGAGAQYF. The CDR3 region has the DNA TGTGCCAGCAGCCCCCTCGGGGCGGGAGCGCAGTATTTT. Together with reference TRBV11-2 and TRBJ2-3, the CDR3 gives the full variable domain: EAGVAQSPRYKIIEKRQSVAFWCNPISGHATLYWYQQILGQGPKLLIQFQNNGVVDDSQLPKDRFSAERLKGVDSTLKIQPAKLEDSAVYLCASSPLGAGAQYFGPGTRLTVL.

V is TRBV9 and J is TRBJ2-6; 8 nucleotides match TRBD1. The CDR3 extends over 17 amino acids. V lost 3 bases and J lost 3; bases outside the gene matches: 8. Germline V CDR1 and CDR2: SGDLS, YYNGEE. The CDR3 DNA is TGTGCCAGCAGCGCCCCGAAAGACAGGGGTGGGGCCAACGTCCTGACTTTC. Protein product: CASSAPKDRGGANVLTF.

For the CDR3, the DNA is TGTGCCAGCTCACCACCTGGGAGTAGGAACACTGAAGCTTTCTTT. It yields the protein CASSPPGSRNTEAFF. The V gene is TRBV18, the J gene TRBJ1-1; D unresolved. The ends were cut back, 0 bases at V and 1 base at J, with 9 bases in the middle. CDR1 is KGHSH and CDR2 is LQKENI in the germline V gene. The CDR3 spans 15 residues.

V usage is TRBV13 and J usage is TRBJ2-7; D is uncertain. CDR3 size: 14 residues. Germline V gene data show CDR1 as PRHDT and CDR2 as FYEKMQ (reference sequence). Trimming cost V 2 bases and J 2 bases, with 10 bases left between them. This CDR3 reads CASSLSTVAYEQYF. The CDR3 DNA is TGTGCCAGCAGCTTATCCACTGTTGCCTACGAGCAGTACTTC. The full variable domain, with the rest looked up from reference TRBV13 and TRBJ2-7, is AAGVIQSPRHLIKEKRETATLKCYPIPRHDTVYWYQQGPGQDPQFLISFYEKMQSDKGSIPDRFSAQQFSDYHSELNMSSLELGDSALYFCASSLSTVAYEQYFGPGTRLTVT.

The chain recombines TRBV5-5 with TRBJ1-1; no clear D gene. The germline V and J ends were trimmed by 6 bases and 0 bases, with 6 bases remaining between them. The CDR3 has 12 residues. Germline CDR1 SGHKS, CDR2 YYEKEE (reference sequence). CDR3 region: CASTIMNTEAFF. In DNA, the CDR3 is TGTGCCAGCACAATCATGAACACTGAAGCTTTCTTT.

The chain couples TRBV28 to TRBJ2-2; TRBD2 aligns across 11 bases. V lost 5 bases, J lost 6 bases, and 5 bases stayed unmatched. Germline lookup yields CDR1 MDHEN and CDR2 SYDVKM. The CDR3 sequence is 15 residues long. As DNA, the CDR3 is TGTGCCAGCAGTATTCCGGGACTAGCGGCCGGGGAGCTGTTTTTT. Its protein product is CASSIPGLAAGELFF. Filled out from reference TRBV28 and TRBJ2-2, the complete variable domain reads DVKVTQSSRYLVKRTGEKVFLECVQDMDHENMFWYRQDPGLGLRLIYFSYDVKMKEKGDIPEGYSVSREKKERFSLILESASTNQTSMYLCASSIPGLAAGELFFGEGSRLTVL.

This chain joins TRBV4-1 and TRBJ2-1; 8 bases map to TRBD2. Per the germline V gene, CDR1 is MGHRA and CDR2 is YSYEKL. Losses at the gene ends were 0 bases for V and 13 bases for J; bases not matched to a gene: 8. The CDR3 runs to 14 residues. The CDR3 sequence: CASSQETSGTRQFF. The CDR3 DNA follows: TGCGCCAGCAGCCAAGAGACGAGCGGGACTAGACAGTTCTTC.

This clone was seen only a few times. The chain is built from TRBV6-5 and TRBJ2-7; 7 positions match TRBD1. Trimming at V came to 8 bases and at J to 0 bases, leaving 10 bases not matched to a gene. Germline V gene lookup returns CDR1 MNHEY and CDR2 SVGAGI. The CDR3 loop spans 15 amino acids. The CDR3 reads CASGEGGTSSYEQYF. As DNA, the CDR3 is TGTGCCAGCGGCGAAGGGGGCACCAGCTCCTACGAGCAGTACTTC.

The chain has TRBV7-3 and TRBJ1-1; D gene uncertain. Trimming took 5 bases from V and 1 from J, leaving 11 bases between them. The CDR3 spans 14 residues. Germline V CDR1 and CDR2: SGHTA, FQGTGA. The CDR3 region is CASSLAAQNTEAFF. The CDR3 coding sequence is TGTGCCAGCAGCCTAGCCGCCCAGAACACTGAAGCTTTCTTT. The full variable domain, in which reference TRBV7-3 and TRBJ1-1 provide the parts outside the CDR3, is GAGVSQTPSNKVTEKGKYVELRCDPISGHTALYWYRQSLGQGPEFLIYFQGTGAADDSGLPNDRFFAVRPEGSVSTLKIQRTERGDSAVYLCASSLAAQNTEAFFGQGTRLTVV.

The rearrangement links TRBV6-5 to TRBJ1-2; no reliable D call. CDR3 size: 13 residues. V was trimmed by 0 bases and J by 3 bases, leaving 5 bases between them. CDR1 and CDR2 from the germline V gene are MNHEY and SVGAGI. The CDR3 nucleotides read TGTGCCAGCAGTTACTCGAGGCACTATGGCTACACCTTC. Its translation is CASSYSRHYGYTF.

The chain recombines TRBV4-1 with TRBJ1-2; unclear D gene. Germline CDR1 and CDR2: MGHRA and YSYEKL. CDR3 length: 15 amino acids. Trimming took 0 bases from V and 4 from J, leaving 12 bases between them. CDR3 residues: CASSQEWLGTYGYTF. Written as DNA, the CDR3 is TGCGCCAGCAGCCAAGAATGGCTAGGAACCTATGGCTACACCTTC.

This clone was detected only once. This chain links TRBV29-1 with TRBJ2-7; no reliable D call. Trimming removed 3 bases from V and 2 bases from J, with 8 bases in between. CDR1 and CDR2 from the germline V gene are SQVTM and ANQGSEA. The CDR3 has 12 amino acids. In DNA, the CDR3 is TGCAGCGTTGAGAGTGTCCCCTACGAGCAGTACTTC. This sequence encodes CSVESVPYEQYF.

The chain has TRBV29-1 and TRBJ2-7; 8 bases map to TRBD2. The CDR3 runs 13 residues. The ends lost 6 bases at V and 3 bases at J; junction bases unmatched: 7. The germline V gene has CDR1 SQVTM and CDR2 ANQGSEA. The DNA for the CDR3 is TGCAGCGTCCGGACTAGCACCTTCTACGAGCAGTACTTC. It specifies CSVRTSTFYEQYF.

This chain links TRBV5-1 with TRBJ2-3; D is possibly TRBD1 (7 bases). Trimming removed 5 bases at V and 2 bases at J, with 18 bases between. The CDR3 totals 16 residues. Germline V gene data show CDR1 as SGHRS and CDR2 as YFSETQ. The CDR3 DNA follows: TGCGCCAGCAGGGGGGGAACAGGGGCTGACACAGATACGCAGTATTTT. This translates into CASRGGTGADTDTQYF.

The chain has TRBV7-9 and TRBJ1-3; D remains ambiguous. Germline lookup yields CDR1 SEHNR and CDR2 FQNEAQ (reference sequence). The CDR3 is made up of 16 amino acids. Trimming removed 6 bases at V and 0 bases at J, with 15 bases between. The CDR3 DNA reads as TGTGCCAGCAGTCCCCCTGGCACCAACTCTGGAAACACCATATATTTT. This codes for CASSPPGTNSGNTIYF.

The chain employs TRBV7-2 and TRBJ1-1; a weak D match, TRBD1 (5 bases). The germline CDR1 and CDR2 sequences are SGHTA and FQGNSA. The length of the CDR3 is 15 residues. Trimming left V 5 bases short and J 1 base short, with 14 bases between. Here the CDR3 DNA reads TGTGCCAGCAGCCCCCGGACACTTCAGAACACTGAAGCTTTCTTT. Encoded protein: CASSPRTLQNTEAFF.

The V gene is TRBV18, the J gene TRBJ2-7; D ambiguous. Per the germline V gene, CDR1 is KGHSH and CDR2 is LQKENI. This CDR3 region has 13 residues. The V end was cut by 2 bases, the J end by 7 bases, with 12 bases between. CDR3 loop: CASSPILRDEQYF. CDR3 coding DNA: TGTGCCAGCTCACCAATCCTTAGAGATGAGCAGTACTTC.

In DNA form, the CDR3 reads TGTGCCAGCAGCCCGACAGACAGTACCGTATACACCTACGAGCAGTACTTC. Its translation is CASSPTDSTVYTYEQYF. The J gene is TRBJ2-7, the V gene TRBV7-9; the D gene is possibly TRBD1 (5 bases). Germline CDR1 reads SEHNR; CDR2 reads FQNEAQ (reference sequence). This CDR3 is built from 17 residues. The V gene lost 5 bases and the J gene lost 2 bases, with 22 bases spanning the gap.

This rearrangement joins TRBV13 to TRBJ1-1, with D hard to call. Germline V gives CDR1 PRHDT, CDR2 FYEKMQ (reference sequence). The CDR3 extends over 11 amino acids. V was cut by 5 bases and J by 5 bases, with 6 bases left in between. The CDR3 DNA reads TGTGCCAGCAGCCCCCGGACTGAAGCTTTCTTT. The encoded protein is CASSPRTEAFF.

This clone was found once. The genes are TRBV5-5 and TRBJ2-1; TRBD2 matches at 9 bases. The CDR3 loop spans 18 amino acids. In germline, CDR1 is SGHKS, CDR2 YYEKEE (reference sequence). V shed 3 bases and J 4 bases; nucleotides not matched to a gene: 14. CDR3 loop: CASSSPTLAGSLYNEQFF. CDR3 in DNA: TGTGCCAGCAGCTCGCCAACCCTAGCGGGGTCTCTATACAATGAGCAGTTCTTC.

This clone was picked up a small number of times. The J gene is TRBJ1-6, the V gene TRBV12-2; the D call TRBD1 from the table was never checked on the DNA. TRBV12-2 is a pseudogene. The CDR3 extends over 18 amino acids. The CDR3 DNA sequence: TGTGCAAGTCGCTTTGCCTACAGGCATAGCTCCTATAATTCACCCCTCCACTTT. Translated, it gives CASRFAYRHSSYNSPLHF.

This clone was detected only a few times. This sequence joins TRBV6-6 and TRBJ2-7, with D perhaps TRBD1 (5 bases). This CDR3 contains 13 residues. V was pared by 2 bases and J by 4 bases, with 9 bases between. Germline loops: CDR1 MNHNY, CDR2 SVGAGI (reference sequence). The CDR3 DNA sequence: TGTGCCAGCAGTTACGGGGCCAAATACGAGCAGTACTTC. Translated, it gives CASSYGAKYEQYF.

V and J are TRBV27 and TRBJ2-1; D perhaps matches TRBD2 (5 bases). Germline V gives CDR1 MNHEY, CDR2 SMNVEV (reference sequence). The V gene lost 4 bases and the J gene lost 5 bases, with 24 bases spanning the gap. CDR3 length: 18 residues. CDR3 DNA sequence: TGTGCCAGCAGTTCCCAAACGCTAGCAGTTATCCTGAACAATGAGCAGTTCTTC. Its protein is CASSSQTLAVILNNEQFF.

The chain uses TRBV7-9 and TRBJ2-1; D is ambiguous. The ends were cut back, 4 bases at V and 9 bases at J, with 10 bases in the middle. The CDR3 contains 12 residues. The germline gives CDR1 SEHNR, CDR2 FQNEAQ (reference sequence). In DNA, the CDR3 is TGTGCCAGCAGCTATCTAGGTGCTGAGCAGTTCTTC. Protein sequence: CASSYLGAEQFF.

This chain links TRBV18 with TRBJ1-2, with D perhaps matching TRBD1 (5 bases). The CDR3 consists of 13 residues. Trimming cost V 2 bases and J 5 bases, with 9 bases left between them. CDR1 is KGHSH and CDR2 is LQKENI in the germline V gene. CDR3 DNA: TGTGCCAGCTCACCAGACAGCGTGTATGGCTACACCTTC. This codes for CASSPDSVYGYTF.

This sequence joins TRBV6-1 and TRBJ1-2, with D unresolved. Germline V CDR1 and CDR2: MNHNS, SASEGT. CDR3 size: 19 residues. Deletions cut 2 bases from V and 0 bases from J, with 22 bases between. CDR3 DNA: TGTGCCAGCAGTGAAAGAGATTTGAGGGTTTTTGAAGCTAACTATGGCTACACCTTC. This gives the protein CASSERDLRVFEANYGYTF.